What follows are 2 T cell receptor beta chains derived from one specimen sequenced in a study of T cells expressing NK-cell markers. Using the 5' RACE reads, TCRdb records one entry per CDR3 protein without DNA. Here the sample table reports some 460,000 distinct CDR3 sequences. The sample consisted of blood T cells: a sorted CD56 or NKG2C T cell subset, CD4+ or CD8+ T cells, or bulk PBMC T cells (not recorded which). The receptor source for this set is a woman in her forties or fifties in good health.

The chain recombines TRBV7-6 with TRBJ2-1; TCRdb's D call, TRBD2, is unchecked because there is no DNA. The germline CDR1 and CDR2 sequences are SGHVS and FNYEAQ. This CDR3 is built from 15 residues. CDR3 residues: CASSRGLAGATEQFF.

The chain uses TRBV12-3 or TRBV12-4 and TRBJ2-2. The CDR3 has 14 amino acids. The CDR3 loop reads CASSFETRAGELFF.